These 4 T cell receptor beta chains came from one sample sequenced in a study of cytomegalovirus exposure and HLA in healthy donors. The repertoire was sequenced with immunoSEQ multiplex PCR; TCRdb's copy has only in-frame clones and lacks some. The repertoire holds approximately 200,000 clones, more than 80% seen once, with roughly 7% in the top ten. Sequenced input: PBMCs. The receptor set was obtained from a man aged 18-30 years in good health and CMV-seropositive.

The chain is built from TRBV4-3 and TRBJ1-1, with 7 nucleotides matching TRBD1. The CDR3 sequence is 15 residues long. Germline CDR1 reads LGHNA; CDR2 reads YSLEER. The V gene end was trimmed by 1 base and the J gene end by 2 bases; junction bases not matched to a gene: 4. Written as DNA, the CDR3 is TGCGCCAGCAGCCAAGCCAGACAGGGCAACACTGAAGCTTTCTTT. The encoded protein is CASSQARQGNTEAFF.

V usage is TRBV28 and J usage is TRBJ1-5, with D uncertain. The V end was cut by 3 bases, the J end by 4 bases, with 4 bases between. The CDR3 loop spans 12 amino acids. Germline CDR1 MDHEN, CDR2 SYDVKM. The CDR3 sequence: CASSLENQPQHF. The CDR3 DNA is TGTGCCAGCAGTTTGGAGAATCAGCCCCAGCATTTT.

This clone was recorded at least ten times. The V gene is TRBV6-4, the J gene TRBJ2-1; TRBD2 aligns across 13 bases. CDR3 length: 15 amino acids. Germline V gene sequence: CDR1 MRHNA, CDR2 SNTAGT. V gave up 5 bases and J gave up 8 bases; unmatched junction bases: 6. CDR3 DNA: TGTGCCAGCAGTCCGGGGACTAGCGGGGAGCATGAGCAGTTCTTC. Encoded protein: CASSPGTSGEHEQFF.

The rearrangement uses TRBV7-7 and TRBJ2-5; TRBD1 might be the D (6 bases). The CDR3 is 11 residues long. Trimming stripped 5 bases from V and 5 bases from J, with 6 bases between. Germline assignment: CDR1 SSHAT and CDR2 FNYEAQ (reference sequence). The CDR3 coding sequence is TGTGCCAGCAGCACAGGGGAGACCCAGTACTTC. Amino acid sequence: CASSTGETQYF.